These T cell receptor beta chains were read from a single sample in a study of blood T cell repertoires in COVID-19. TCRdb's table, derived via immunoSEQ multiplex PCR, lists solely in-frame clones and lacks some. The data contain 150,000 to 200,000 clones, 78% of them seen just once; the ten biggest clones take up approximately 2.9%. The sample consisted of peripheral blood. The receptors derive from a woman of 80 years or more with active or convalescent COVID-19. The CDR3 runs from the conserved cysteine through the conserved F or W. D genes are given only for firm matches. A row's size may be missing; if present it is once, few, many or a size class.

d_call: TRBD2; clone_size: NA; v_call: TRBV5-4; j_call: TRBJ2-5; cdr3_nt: TGTGCCAGCAGCTTGGGTTTGAGTGGGGGGGGGCAAGAGACCCAGTACTTC; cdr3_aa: CASSLGLSGGGQETQYF
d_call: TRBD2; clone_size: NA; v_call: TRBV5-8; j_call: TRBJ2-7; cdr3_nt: TGTGCCAGCAGCTTGGCCGGGCACCGGGGGGACGAGCAGTACTTC; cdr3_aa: CASSLAGHRGDEQYF
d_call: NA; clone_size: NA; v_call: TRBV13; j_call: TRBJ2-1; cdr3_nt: TGTGCCAGCAGCACAGCCTCCGGTAGCGGAGCCTACAATGAGCAGTTCTTC; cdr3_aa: CASSTASGSGAYNEQFF
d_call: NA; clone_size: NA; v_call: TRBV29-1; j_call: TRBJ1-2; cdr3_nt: TGCAGCGTTGAAGAAAGGGGCAGAACTAACTATGGCTACACCTTC; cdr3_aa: CSVEERGRTNYGYTF
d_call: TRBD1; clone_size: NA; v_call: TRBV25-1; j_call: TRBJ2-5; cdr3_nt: TGTGCCAGCAGTGGGAACACAGGGGTTGAGACCCAGTACTTC; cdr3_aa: CASSGNTGVETQYF
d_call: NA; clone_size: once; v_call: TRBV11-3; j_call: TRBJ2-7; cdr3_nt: TGTGCCAGCAGCTTAGGCGGCTCCCGGGTGGAGCAGTACTTC; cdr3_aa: CASSLGGSRVEQYF
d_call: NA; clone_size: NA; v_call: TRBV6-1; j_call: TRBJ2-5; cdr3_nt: TGTGCCAGCAGTGAAATCGGGTTCGGGGGGACCCAGTACTTC; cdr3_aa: CASSEIGFGGTQYF
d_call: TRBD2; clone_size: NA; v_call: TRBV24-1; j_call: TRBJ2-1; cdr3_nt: TGTGCCACCGGGAAGCGGGGGGGCTCCTCCAATGAGCAGTTCTTC; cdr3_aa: CATGKRGGSSNEQFF
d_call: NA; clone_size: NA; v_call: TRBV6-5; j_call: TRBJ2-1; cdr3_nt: TGTGCCAGCAGAAACATGAATACGTACAATGAGCAGTTCTTC; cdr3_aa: CASRNMNTYNEQFF
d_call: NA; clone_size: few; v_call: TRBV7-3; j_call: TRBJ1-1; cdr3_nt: TGTGCCAGCAGCTTAGTGCAGGGTGCTGAAGCTTTCTTT; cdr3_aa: CASSLVQGAEAFF
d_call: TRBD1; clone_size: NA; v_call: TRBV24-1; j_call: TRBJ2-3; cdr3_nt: TGTGCCACCAGTGATCGTACGGGACAGGGGGCGCAAACAGATACGCAGTATTTT; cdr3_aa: CATSDRTGQGAQTDTQYF
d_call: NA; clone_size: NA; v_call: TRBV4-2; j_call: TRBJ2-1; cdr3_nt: TGTGCCAGCAGCCAAGCTGGGGGCAGGTACAATGAGCAGTTCTTC; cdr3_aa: CASSQAGGRYNEQFF
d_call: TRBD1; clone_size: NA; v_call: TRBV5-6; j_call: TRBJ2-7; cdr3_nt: TGTGCCAGCAGCCTCGGTGGTGTGGGACAGAAACCCTACGAGCAGTACTTC; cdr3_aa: CASSLGGVGQKPYEQYF
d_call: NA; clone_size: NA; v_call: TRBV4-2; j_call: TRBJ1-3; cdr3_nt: TGTGCCAGCAGACATTTGGCCGGAAACACCATATATTTT; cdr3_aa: CASRHLAGNTIYF
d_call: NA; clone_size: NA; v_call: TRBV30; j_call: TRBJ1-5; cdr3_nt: TGTGCCTGGAGTGAAGGGGGTGTCCAGCCCCAGCATTTT; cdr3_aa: CAWSEGGVQPQHF
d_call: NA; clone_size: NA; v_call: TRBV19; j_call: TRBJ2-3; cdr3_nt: TGTGCCAGTAGCGCCGGTCGCACAGATACGCAGTATTTT; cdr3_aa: CASSAGRTDTQYF
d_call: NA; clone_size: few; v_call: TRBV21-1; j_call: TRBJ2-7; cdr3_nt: TGTGCCAGCAACCCCGGCACGGGGCTAGCGGGTTCGTCTACCACCTACGAGCAGTACTTC; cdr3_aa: CASNPGTGLAGSSTTYEQYF
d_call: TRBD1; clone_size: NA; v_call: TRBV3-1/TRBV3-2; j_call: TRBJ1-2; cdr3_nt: TGTGCCAGCAGCCATGAGGACAGGGGAATAGGCTACACCTTC; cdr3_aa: CASSHEDRGIGYTF
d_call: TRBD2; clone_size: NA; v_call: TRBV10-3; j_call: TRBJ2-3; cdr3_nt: TGTGCCATCAGTGTCGGGGGGGCCCGTTCGTCGGATACGCAGTATTTT; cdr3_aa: CAISVGGARSSDTQYF
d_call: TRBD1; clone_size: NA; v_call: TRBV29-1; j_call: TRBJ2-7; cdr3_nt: TGCAGCGTACAGGGGAGCTCCTACGAGCAGTACTTC; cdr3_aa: CSVQGSSYEQYF
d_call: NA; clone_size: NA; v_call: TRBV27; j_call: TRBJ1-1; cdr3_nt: TGTGCCAGCAGTTTAGTGGGGGCCTATCAGAACACTGAAGCTTTCTTT; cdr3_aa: CASSLVGAYQNTEAFF
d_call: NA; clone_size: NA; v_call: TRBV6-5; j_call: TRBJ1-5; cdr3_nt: TGTGCCAGCAGTTACAGGGACATCAGAGATCAGCCCCAGCATTTT; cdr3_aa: CASSYRDIRDQPQHF
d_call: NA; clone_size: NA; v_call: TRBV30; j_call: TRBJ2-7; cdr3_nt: TGTGCCTGGAGTGTAAGCTTTGCCAGGGAGGCCTACGAGCAGTACTTC; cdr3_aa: CAWSVSFAREAYEQYF
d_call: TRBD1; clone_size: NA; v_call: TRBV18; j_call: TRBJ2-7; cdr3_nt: TGTGCCAGCTCACCAGACAGGGTCGGCCACGAGCAGTACTTC; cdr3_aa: CASSPDRVGHEQYF
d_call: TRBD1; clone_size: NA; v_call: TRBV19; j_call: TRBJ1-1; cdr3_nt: TGTGCCAGTAGTATCCCGGGACAGGGGGGGACTGAAGCTTTCTTT; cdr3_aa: CASSIPGQGGTEAFF
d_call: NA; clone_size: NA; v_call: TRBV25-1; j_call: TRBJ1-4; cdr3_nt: TGTGCCAGCAGTTCGGGGTGGCAAGAAAAACTGTTTTTT; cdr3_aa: CASSSGWQEKLFF
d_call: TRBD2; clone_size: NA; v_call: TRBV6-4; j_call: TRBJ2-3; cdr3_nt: TGTGCCAGCAGTGCCGGGGGGACTGATACGCAGTATTTT; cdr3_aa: CASSAGGTDTQYF
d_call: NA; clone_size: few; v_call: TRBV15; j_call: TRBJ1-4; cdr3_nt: TGTGCCACCAGCAAACAGGAAAGTGAAAAACTGTTTTTT; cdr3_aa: CATSKQESEKLFF
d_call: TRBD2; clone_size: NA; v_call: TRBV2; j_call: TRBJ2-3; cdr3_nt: TGTGCCAGCAGTGTGAGAGCGGGGGGGCTGGCAGATACGCAGTATTTT; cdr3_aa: CASSVRAGGLADTQYF
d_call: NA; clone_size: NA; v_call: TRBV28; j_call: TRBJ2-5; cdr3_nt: TGTGCCAGCAGTTCCCGGACTAGAGGGGGTGGCAAAGAGACCCAGTACTTC; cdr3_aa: CASSSRTRGGGKETQYF
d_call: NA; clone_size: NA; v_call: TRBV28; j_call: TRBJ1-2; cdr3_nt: TGTGCCAGCAGTTTGGGGGGGCGGACATACGCGAACTATGGCTACACCTTC; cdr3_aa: CASSLGGRTYANYGYTF
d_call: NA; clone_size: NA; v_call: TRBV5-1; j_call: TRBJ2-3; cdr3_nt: TGCGCCAGCAGCCCGACTCCCTCGAACACAGATACGCAGTATTTT; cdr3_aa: CASSPTPSNTDTQYF
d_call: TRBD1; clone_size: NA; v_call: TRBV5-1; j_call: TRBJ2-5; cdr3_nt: TGCGCCAGTGGGACAGGCCAAGAGACCCAGTACTTC; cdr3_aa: CASGTGQETQYF
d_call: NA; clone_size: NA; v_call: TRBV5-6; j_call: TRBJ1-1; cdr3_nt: TGTGCCAGCAGCTTGGCTACCAATTATGACACTGAAGCTTTCTTT; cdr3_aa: CASSLATNYDTEAFF
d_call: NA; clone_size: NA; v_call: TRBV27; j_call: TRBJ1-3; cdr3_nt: TGTGCCAGCAGTTTAAGCCCTAGCTCTGGAAACACCATATATTTT; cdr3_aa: CASSLSPSSGNTIYF
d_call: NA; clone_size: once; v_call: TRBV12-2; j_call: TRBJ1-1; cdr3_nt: TGTGCAAGTCGCTTGGCACAGGGGAACACTGAAGCTTTCTTT; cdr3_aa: CASRLAQGNTEAFF
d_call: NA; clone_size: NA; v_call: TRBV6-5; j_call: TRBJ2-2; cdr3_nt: TGTGCCAGCAGTAGAACTTCAGGGGTGACCGGGGAGCTGTTTTTT; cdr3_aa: CASSRTSGVTGELFF
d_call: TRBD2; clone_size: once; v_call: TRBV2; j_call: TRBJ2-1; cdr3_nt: TGTGCCAGCGCCGATGGGACCCGGGGGGGCGGATACAATGAGCAGTTCTTC; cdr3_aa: CASADGTRGGGYNEQFF
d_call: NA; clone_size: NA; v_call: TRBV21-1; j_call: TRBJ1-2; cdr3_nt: TGTGCCAGCAGCATAACGCCGGGACAGGGGCGCTATGGCTACACCTTC; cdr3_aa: CASSITPGQGRYGYTF
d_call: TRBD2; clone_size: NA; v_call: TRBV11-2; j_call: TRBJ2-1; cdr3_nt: TGTGCCAGCAGTTTCGGACTAGCGGGGGGTTCTGAGCAGTTCTTC; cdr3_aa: CASSFGLAGGSEQFF
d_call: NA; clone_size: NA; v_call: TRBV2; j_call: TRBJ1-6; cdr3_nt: TGTGCCAGCAGTCTTACAGGGCCGAGCTCCTATAATTCACCCCTCCACTTT; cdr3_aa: CASSLTGPSSYNSPLHF
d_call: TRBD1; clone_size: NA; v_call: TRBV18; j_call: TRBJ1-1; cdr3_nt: TGTGCCAGCTCACCACGACAGGGGGATTTAACTGAAGCTTTCTTT; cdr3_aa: CASSPRQGDLTEAFF
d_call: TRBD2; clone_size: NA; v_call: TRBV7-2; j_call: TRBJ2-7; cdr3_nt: TGTGCCAGCAGCGTTACCCGACTAGCGGGCTACGAGCAGTACTTC; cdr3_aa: CASSVTRLAGYEQYF
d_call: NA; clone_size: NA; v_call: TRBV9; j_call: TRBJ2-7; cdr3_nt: TGTGCCAGCAGCGTAGGGGCGGCGGGGAACTACGAGCAGTACTTC; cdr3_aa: CASSVGAAGNYEQYF
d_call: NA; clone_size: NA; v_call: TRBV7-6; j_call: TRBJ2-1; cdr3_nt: TGTGCCAGCAGCTCAAGAGGTACAGGGCACAATGAGCAGTTCTTC; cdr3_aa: CASSSRGTGHNEQFF
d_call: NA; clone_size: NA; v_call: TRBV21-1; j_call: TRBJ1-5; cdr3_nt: TGTGCCATCTCCCCGCTGCGGGTTGGCAATCAGCCCCAGCATTTT; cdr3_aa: CAISPLRVGNQPQHF
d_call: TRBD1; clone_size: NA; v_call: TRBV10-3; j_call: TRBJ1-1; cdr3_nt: TGTGCCATCAGTGAGTCTTCAGGGGGGCGGGCTTTCTTT; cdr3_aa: CAISESSGGRAFF
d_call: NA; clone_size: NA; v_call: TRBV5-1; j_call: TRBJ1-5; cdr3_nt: TGCGCCAGCCGACCCGACGGGAAGGATCAGCCCCAGCATTTT; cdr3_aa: CASRPDGKDQPQHF
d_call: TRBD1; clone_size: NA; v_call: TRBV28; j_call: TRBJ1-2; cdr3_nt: TGTGCCAGCAGTTTCAACAGGGGGACAAACTATGGCTACACCTTC; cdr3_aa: CASSFNRGTNYGYTF